This T cell receptor beta chain was retrieved from a study of spatial heterogeneity in lung cancer. Across the study: Each unique TCR and UMI combination was seen more than ten times on average in raw reads.

The CDR3 runs to 15 residues. V lost 2 bases to trimming and J lost 4 bases, with 14 bases between them. CDR1 is LGHDT and CDR2 is YNNKEL in the germline V gene (reference sequence). Time point reported: sample taken at primary tumor resection. Whole RNA from tumor, nontumor lung or frozen PBMC was sequenced unsorted. One entry per CDR3 protein results from TCRdb running MiXCR on the 5' RACE reads. Of roughly 23,000 distinct CDR3 sequences listed, less than 5.5% are singletons. This clonotype was obtained from a male donor with early-stage non-small cell lung cancer. The J gene is TRBJ2-5, the V gene TRBV3-1; possibly TRBD1 or TRBD2 for D (6 bases each). Source: PBMCs, taken at surgery. The CDR3 DNA reads TGTGCCAGCAGCCAACGGGGGCCCCGCCGAGAGACCCAGTACTTC. It is translated as CASSQRGPRRETQYF.